The sequence of this T cell receptor (beta chain) was determined in a study of blood T cell repertoires in COVID-19. Study context: The United States, Italy and Spain supplied acute and convalescent COVID-19 samples. Nucleic acid was either cDNA or gDNA, and it came from T cells, B-cell-depleted T cells, or PBMCs.

Germline trimming cut 0 bases from V and 4 bases from J; bases unmatched to any gene: 4. Per the germline V gene, CDR1 is SGHDT and CDR2 is YYEEEE. There are 15 residues in the CDR3. The assay was immunoSEQ multiplex PCR, and TCRdb's table has in-frame clones only and misses some. Of about 140,000 clones in the sample, around 81% were seen once. The chain uses TRBV5-6 and TRBJ2-5, with TRBD1 matching 9 bases. The sequence came from a human donor in a cohort sampled during active COVID-19. Sequencing was done on a sample of peripheral blood. CDR3 protein: CASSLAGTGLETQYF. The CDR3 DNA reads as TGTGCCAGCAGCTTGGCCGGGACAGGGTTAGAGACCCAGTACTTC.